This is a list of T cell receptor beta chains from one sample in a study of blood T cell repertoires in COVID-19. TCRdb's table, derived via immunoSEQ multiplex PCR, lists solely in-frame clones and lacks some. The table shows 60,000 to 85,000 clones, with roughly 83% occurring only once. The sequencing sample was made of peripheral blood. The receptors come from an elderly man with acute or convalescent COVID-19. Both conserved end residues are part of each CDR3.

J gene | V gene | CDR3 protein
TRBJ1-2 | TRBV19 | CASSIEQGSYGYTF
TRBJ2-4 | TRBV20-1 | CSASRGLAGAGRAKNIQYF
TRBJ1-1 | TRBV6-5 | CASGDRGRRNTEAFF
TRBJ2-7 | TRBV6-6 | CASSPRGGGRNEQYF
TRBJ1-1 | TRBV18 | CASSPSGDTEAFF
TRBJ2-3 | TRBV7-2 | CASSPDYSTDTQYF
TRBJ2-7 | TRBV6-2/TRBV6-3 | CASSYPSGTYEQYF
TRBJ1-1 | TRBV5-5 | CASSLGQGWDTEAFF
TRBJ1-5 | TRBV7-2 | CASSSDSYNQPQHF
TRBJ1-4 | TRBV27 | CASSSGRPGEKLFF
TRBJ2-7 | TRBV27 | CASSLNPSTGSAQYF
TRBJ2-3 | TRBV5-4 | CASSLAGGGTDTQYF
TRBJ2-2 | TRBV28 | CASLAGGTNTGELFF
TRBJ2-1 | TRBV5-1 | CASSLQTGTVYNEQFF
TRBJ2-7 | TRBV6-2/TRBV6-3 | CASSFLSRDYEQYF
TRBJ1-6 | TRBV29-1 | CSVLQGTNSPLHF
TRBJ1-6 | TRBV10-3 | CAISEAGETNSPLHF
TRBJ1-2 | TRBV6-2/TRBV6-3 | CASSTTVYGYTF
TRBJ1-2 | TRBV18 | CASSLGQAPNYGYTF
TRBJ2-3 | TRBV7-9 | CASSFSAGGTDTQYF
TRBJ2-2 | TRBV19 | CASSIGKVSGRAMGGTGELFF
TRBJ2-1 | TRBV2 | CASKGDRTYNEQFF
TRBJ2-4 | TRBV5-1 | CASSLGSGILAKNIQYF
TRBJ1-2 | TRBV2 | CASNRGRYGYTF
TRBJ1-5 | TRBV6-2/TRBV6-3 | CASSLSRGNQPQHF
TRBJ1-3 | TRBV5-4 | CASSGTGQLSGNTIYF
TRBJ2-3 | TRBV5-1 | CASSLQAGREDTQYF